This T cell receptor (beta chain) was documented in a study of T cells after yellow fever vaccination. This CDR3 spans 14 amino acids. J was trimmed by 5 bases and V by 7 bases; bases with no gene match: 7. This clonotype was detected a few times. TCRdb analysed the 5' RACE reads with MiXCR anew, one entry per CDR3 protein. The data contain around 310,000 distinct CDR3 sequences, around 3.9% of them seen just once; the ten biggest clones take up about 20%. The sequenced sample was PBMCs, obtained on the day of the yellow fever booster vaccination. This receptor was obtained from a man younger than 30 who received the YFV17D yellow fever vaccine. The chain carries TRBV12-3 or TRBV12-4 and TRBJ2-2, with 7 bases identical to TRBD1. In DNA form, the CDR3 reads TGTGCCAGCACCAAGACAGGGCCGACCGGGGAGCTGTTTTTT. Translated: CASTKTGPTGELFF.